This T cell receptor beta chain was recorded in a study of T cells in women clearing cervical HPV infection. As regards this clone: The antigen is not known. Read data end 3 residues before the CDR3 end; the end is taken from the germline J gene.

Study results and caveats: Timing of associations relative to infection is unclear; T-cell subsets were not isolated.

Genomic DNA, averaging approximately 1,300 ng per sample, yielded TCR beta CDR3 via immunoSEQ. Produced via immunoSEQ multiplex PCR; TCRdb's table is partial and in-frame only. The sample table sets out 30,000 to 45,000 clones. Germline V CDR1 and CDR2: SQVTM, ANQGSEA. With V trimmed by 4 bases and J by 7 bases, 10 bases remained unmatched. This CDR3 contains 14 residues. The specimen was blood buffy coat. The gene calls are TRBV29-1 and TRBJ2-1; 7 bases match TRBD1. The receptor was isolated from a woman between 18 and 69 years old with a cervical HPV16 infection that either progressed to CIN3+ or cleared (not recorded which). The CDR3 DNA, read in part, is TGCAGCGTTGGACACAGGGGTAAAGTGAATGAG. Residues: CSVGHRGKVNE. The full CDR3 protein reads CSVGHRGKVNEQFF.